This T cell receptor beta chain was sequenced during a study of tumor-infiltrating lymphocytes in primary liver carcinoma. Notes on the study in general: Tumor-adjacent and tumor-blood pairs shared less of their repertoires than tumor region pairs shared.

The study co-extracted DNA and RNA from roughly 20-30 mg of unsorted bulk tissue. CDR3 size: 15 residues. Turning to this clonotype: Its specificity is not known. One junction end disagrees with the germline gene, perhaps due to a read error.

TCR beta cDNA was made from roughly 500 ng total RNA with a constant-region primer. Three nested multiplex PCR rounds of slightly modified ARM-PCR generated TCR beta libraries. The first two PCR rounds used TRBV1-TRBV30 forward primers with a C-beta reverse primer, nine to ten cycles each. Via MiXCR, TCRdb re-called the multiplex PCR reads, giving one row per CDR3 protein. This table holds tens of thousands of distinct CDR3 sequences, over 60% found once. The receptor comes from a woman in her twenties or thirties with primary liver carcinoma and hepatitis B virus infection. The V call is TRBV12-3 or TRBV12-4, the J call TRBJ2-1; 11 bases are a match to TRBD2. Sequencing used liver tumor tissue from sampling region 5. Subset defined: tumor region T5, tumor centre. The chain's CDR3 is CASSLSGTSGLEQSF. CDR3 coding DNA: TGTGCCAGTAGCCTGTCCGGGACTAGCGGACTTGAGCAATCCTTC.